This passage covers 10 T cell receptor beta chains from one sample sequenced in a study of T cell repertoires in ileal Crohn's disease. Measured with immunoSEQ multiplex PCR; TCRdb has only the in-frame clones, and not every one. This table holds thousands of clones, 80% found once. Sequenced input: ileal tissue. The receptors derive from an adult with Crohn's disease.

The chain joins TRBV5-6 to TRBJ2-1, with 13 bases aligning to TRBD2. Losses at the gene ends were 3 bases for V and 8 bases for J; bases not matched to a gene: 8. The CDR3 is 16 amino acids. Germline loops: CDR1 SGHDT, CDR2 YYEEEE. CDR3 nucleotides: TGTGCCAGCAGCTCCTGGACTAGCGGGAGTAAGGATGAGCAGTTCTTC. Amino acid sequence: CASSSWTSGSKDEQFF.

The V and J genes are TRBV30 and TRBJ2-3; tentatively, D is TRBD2 (5 bases). The V end was cut by 3 bases, the J end by 6 bases, with 16 bases between. The germline gives CDR1 GTSNPN, CDR2 SVGIG (reference sequence). This CDR3 comprises 14 residues. The CDR3 spells CAWSVRVGGDTQYF. CDR3 bases: TGTGCCTGGAGCGTAAGGGTAGGAGGCGATACGCAGTATTTT. Combining the CDR3 with reference TRBV30 and TRBJ2-3 gives the whole variable domain SQTIHQWPATLVQPVGSPLSLECTVEGTSNPNLYWYRQAAGRGLQLLFYSVGIGQISSEVPQNLSASRPQDRQFILSSKKLLLSDSGFYLCAWSVRVGGDTQYFGPGTRLTVL.

The rearrangement joins TRBV11-2 to TRBJ2-2; D unresolved. V was trimmed by 2 bases and J by 2 bases, leaving 6 bases between them. Germline V gene sequence: CDR1 SGHAT, CDR2 FQNNGV. CDR3 length: 14 amino acids. The CDR3 reads CASSLPVNTGELFF. The CDR3 DNA reads as TGTGCCAGCAGCTTACCAGTTAACACCGGGGAGCTGTTTTTT.

The chain is built from TRBV19 and TRBJ1-5; possible D gene TRBD1, 5 bases. Trimming removed 7 bases from V and 3 bases from J, with 19 bases in between. Germline values: CDR1 LNHDA, CDR2 SQIVND (reference sequence). The CDR3 consists of 16 residues. The CDR3 coding sequence is TGTGCCAGTAAAAATAGGGCGGGGGAGAACAATCAGCCCCAGCATTTT. Its protein is CASKNRAGENNQPQHF.

The chain couples TRBV2 to TRBJ2-1; 7 bases agree with TRBD1. V dropped 7 bases and J dropped 3; count of bases not matched to a gene: 3. The CDR3 totals 13 residues. Looked up from germline, CDR1 is SNHLY and CDR2 is FYNNEI. The CDR3, as DNA: TGTGCCAGCACTAGGGACAGCTACAATGAGCAGTTCTTC. Its protein is CASTRDSYNEQFF.

With regard to this clone: The same CDR3 can be traced to other DNA sequences in this sample. V and J are TRBV5-1 and TRBJ1-2; 7 nucleotides align to TRBD1. The CDR3 loop spans 13 amino acids. Germline lookup yields CDR1 SGHRS and CDR2 YFSETQ. J was trimmed by 4 bases and V by 4 bases; bases with no gene match: 4. CDR3 amino acids: CASSPGQLYGYTF. CDR3 nucleotides: TGCGCCAGCAGCCCGGGACAGCTCTATGGCTACACCTTC.

The rearrangement links TRBV5-1 to TRBJ1-2; 7 bases are a match to TRBD1. CDR1 and CDR2 from the germline V gene are SGHRS and YFSETQ. The CDR3 runs 13 residues. J lost 6 bases, V lost 5 bases, and 7 bases had no gene match. The CDR3 loop is CASREGTEDGYTF. The CDR3 nucleotides read TGCGCCAGCAGAGAGGGGACAGAAGATGGCTACACCTTC.

This chain links TRBV11-2 with TRBJ2-2; no reliable D call. V lost 2 bases, J lost 0 bases, and 10 bases lay in between. This CDR3 contains 16 residues. Germline lookup yields CDR1 SGHAT and CDR2 FQNNGV. In DNA, the CDR3 is TGTGCCAGCAGCTTATCCAGATTCGCGAACACCGGGGAGCTGTTTTTT. Translated, it gives CASSLSRFANTGELFF.

This chain joins TRBV5-1 and TRBJ2-1; TRBD2 matches at 11 bases. This CDR3 spans 16 amino acids. Losses at the gene ends were 5 bases for V and 6 bases for J; bases not matched to a gene: 10. Germline V CDR1 and CDR2: SGHRS, YFSETQ. The CDR3: CASSYGGTSGLNEQFF. CDR3 bases: TGCGCCAGCAGTTATGGCGGGACTAGCGGCCTCAATGAGCAGTTCTTC.

This clone was observed once. The rearrangement joins TRBV11-3 to TRBJ2-7; maybe TRBD2 (5 bases). Trimming cost V 0 bases and J 1 base, with 10 bases left between them. The CDR3 runs 15 residues. Per germline, CDR1 SGHNT and CDR2 YENEEA. In DNA form, the CDR3 reads TGTGCCAGCAGCTTAGAGACCGGGGATTCCTACGAGCAGTACTTC. Encoded protein: CASSLETGDSYEQYF.